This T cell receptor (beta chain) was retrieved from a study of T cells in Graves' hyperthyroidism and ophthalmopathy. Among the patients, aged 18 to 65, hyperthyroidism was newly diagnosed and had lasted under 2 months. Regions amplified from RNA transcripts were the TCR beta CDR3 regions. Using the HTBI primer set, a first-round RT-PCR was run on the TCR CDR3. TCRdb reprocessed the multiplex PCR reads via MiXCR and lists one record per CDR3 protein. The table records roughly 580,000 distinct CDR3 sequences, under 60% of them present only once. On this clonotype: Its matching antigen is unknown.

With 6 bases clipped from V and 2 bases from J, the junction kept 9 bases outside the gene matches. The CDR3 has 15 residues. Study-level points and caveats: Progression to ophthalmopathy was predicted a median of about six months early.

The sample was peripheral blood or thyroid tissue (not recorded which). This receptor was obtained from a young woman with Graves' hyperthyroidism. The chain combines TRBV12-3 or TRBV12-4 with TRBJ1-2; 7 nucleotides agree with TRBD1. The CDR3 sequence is CASSFRQGGNYGYTF. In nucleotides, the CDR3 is TGTGCCAGCAGCTTCAGACAGGGTGGAAACTATGGCTACACCTTC.